The clone carrying this TCR beta chain turned up a few times. These data belong to a study of identical twins. Via MiXCR, TCRdb re-called the 5' RACE reads, giving one row per CDR3 protein. The sample includes some 500,000 distinct CDR3 sequences, 14% of them seen just once. The sample also formed part of further work on yellow fever vaccine responses in identical twins.

This receptor was taken from a woman aged 18-29 years in good health. Material for sequencing was CD4+ T cells sorted from blood.

The CDR3 region has the DNA TGTGCCTTGATAGTAAGGGGCCAGACCTCCTACGAGCAGTACTTC. Translating it yields CALIVRGQTSYEQYF. The rearrangement uses TRBV30 and TRBJ2-7; a possible D gene is TRBD1 (5 bases). V lost 7 bases and J lost 0, with 19 bases in between. The germline V gene encodes CDR1 GTSNPN and CDR2 SVGIG (reference sequence). This CDR3 comprises 15 residues.